In its sample, the clone carrying this T cell receptor beta chain was seen many times. TCRdb re-called the 5' RACE reads through MiXCR, storing one row per CDR3 protein. The sample records around 100,000 distinct CDR3 sequences, roughly 10% being singletons. V was clipped by 3 bases and J by 7 bases, with 23 bases between them. Germline CDR1 is SGHRS and CDR2 is YFSETQ. The CDR3 extends over 16 amino acids. The data stem from a study of neurological immune-mediated disorders. Documented time point: longitudinal time-point 3. The sample consisted of PBMCs. This chain uses TRBV5-1 with TRBJ2-7; D tentatively reads TRBD1 or TRBD2 (5 bases each). This receptor was taken from a female donor with HTLV-1-associated myelopathy (HAM/TSP). CDR3 DNA sequence: TGCGCCAGCAGCTCGAGGGACGGAGCCGGGATGTGGGAGCAGTACTTC. The encoded protein is CASSSRDGAGMWEQYF.